A selection of T cell receptor beta chains follows, all from one sample in a study of cytomegalovirus exposure and HLA in healthy donors. Data came from immunoSEQ multiplex PCR; TCRdb stores just in-frame clones and leaves some out. The table shows 100,000 to 150,000 clones, with about 80% occurring only once. Source material: PBMCs. Receptors originate from a woman in her fifties or sixties in good health and CMV-seronegative. The CDR3 runs from the conserved cysteine through the conserved F or W. D genes are given only for firm matches. Clone sizes are given selectively: once, few, many, or a class where the clone is expanded.

j_gene | v_gene | abundance | d_gene | CDR3aa | CDR3nt
TRBJ1-2 | TRBV28 | - | - | CASSLPGAGGYTF | TGTGCCAGCAGTTTACCCGGGGCGGGAGGCTACACCTTC
TRBJ2-7 | TRBV28 | - | - | CASSLHNSYEQYF | TGTGCCAGCAGTTTACACAACTCCTACGAGCAGTACTTC
TRBJ2-1 | TRBV7-2 | - | TRBD1 | CASSLGRFSGQGFDEQFF | TGTGCCAGCAGCTTAGGTCGCTTTTCGGGACAGGGTTTCGATGAGCAGTTCTTC
TRBJ1-2 | TRBV5-1 | - | - | CASSTWESGYGYTF | TGCGCCAGCAGCACCTGGGAGTCTGGCTATGGCTACACCTTC
TRBJ1-1 | TRBV19 | - | TRBD1 | CATLDRMNTEAFF | TGTGCCACCTTGGACAGGATGAACACTGAAGCTTTCTTT
TRBJ1-1 | TRBV14 | - | TRBD1 | CASSQGNRGYVNTEAFF | TGTGCCAGCAGCCAAGGTAACAGGGGGTACGTTAACACTGAAGCTTTCTTT
TRBJ1-1 | TRBV7-9 | - | - | CASSSGQANTEAFF | TGTGCCAGCAGTTCCGGACAAGCAAACACTGAAGCTTTCTTT
TRBJ2-2 | TRBV6-5 | - | TRBD1 | CASRDRVNTGELFF | TGTGCCAGCCGGGACAGGGTCAACACCGGGGAGCTGTTTTTT
TRBJ1-1 | TRBV18 | few | - | CASSRVSLGAQGNTEAFF | TGTGCCAGCTCACGGGTCAGTTTAGGGGCGCAGGGGAACACTGAAGCTTTCTTT
TRBJ2-3 | TRBV28 | - | TRBD1 | CASRPSGQGTDTQYF | TGTGCCAGCAGGCCCTCGGGACAGGGAACAGATACGCAGTATTTT
TRBJ2-5 | TRBV19 | few | TRBD1 | CASSIGQGLSETQYF | TGTGCCAGTAGTATCGGACAGGGCCTATCGGAGACCCAGTACTTC
TRBJ2-2 | TRBV7-3 | - | - | CASSLDSNTGELFF | TGTGCCAGCAGCCTTGACTCGAACACCGGGGAGCTGTTTTTT
TRBJ2-7 | TRBV7-9 | - | - | CASSETRRGTSYEQYF | TGTGCCAGCAGCGAAACACGTCGGGGGACCTCCTACGAGCAGTACTTC
TRBJ1-3 | TRBV9 | few | - | CASSVVQGGSGNTIYF | TGTGCCAGCAGCGTAGTACAAGGGGGCTCTGGAAACACCATATATTTT
TRBJ2-1 | TRBV9 | - | TRBD1 | CASSAEGQRRGYGQFF | TGTGCCAGCAGCGCAGAGGGACAGCGAAGGGGGTACGGGCAGTTCTTC
TRBJ1-1 | TRBV7-9 | - | - | CASSPQWSGTEAFF | TGTGCCAGCAGCCCGCAATGGAGCGGCACTGAAGCCTTCTTT
TRBJ2-7 | TRBV29-1 | - | - | CSVTGQTYEQHF | TGCAGCGTCACAGGACAGACCTACGAGCAGCACTTC
TRBJ1-3 | TRBV28 | - | TRBD1 | CASSLTGRQGVARDTIYF | TGTGCCAGCAGTTTAACGGGCCGACAGGGAGTGGCGCGGGACACCATATATTTT
TRBJ2-3 | TRBV14 | - | - | CASSQEATSTDTQYF | TGTGCCAGCAGCCAAGAGGCCACCAGCACAGATACGCAGTATTTT
TRBJ2-1 | TRBV6-6 | - | TRBD2 | CAHRYGRTNEQFF | TGTGCACACCGCTACGGGAGGACCAATGAGCAGTTCTTC
TRBJ2-3 | TRBV5-1 | - | - | CASSLAPEGLHTQYF | TGCGCCAGCAGCTTGGCACCGGAGGGTCTCCATACGCAGTATTTT
TRBJ1-5 | TRBV19 | - | - | CASSMRGNQPQHF | TGTGCCAGTAGTATGCGGGGGAATCAGCCCCAGCATTTT
TRBJ2-3 | TRBV27 | once | - | CASSFGGSTDTQYF | TGTGCCAGCAGTTTCGGGGGTAGCACAGATACGCAGTATTTT
TRBJ2-6 | TRBV7-2 | - | TRBD2 | CASRLFWDYHSGANVLTF | TGTGCCAGCAGATTATTCTGGGACTACCACTCTGGGGCCAACGTCCTGACTTTC
TRBJ2-3 | TRBV9 | - | TRBD2 | CASSVVSGSSDTQYF | TGTGCCAGCAGCGTAGTTAGCGGGAGTTCAGATACGCAGTATTTT
TRBJ1-2 | TRBV14 | - | TRBD1 | CASSQSHRGIYGYTF | TGTGCCAGCAGCCAATCCCACAGGGGGATCTATGGCTACACCTTC
TRBJ1-5 | TRBV6-1 | - | - | CASRRLPAQPQHF | TGTGCCAGCAGGAGACTCCCGGCTCAGCCCCAGCATTTT
TRBJ2-1 | TRBV7-2 | few | TRBD2 | CASSSYGTSGNNEQFF | TGTGCCAGCAGCTCGTACGGGACTAGCGGGAACAATGAGCAGTTCTTC
TRBJ2-1 | TRBV11-3 | - | - | CASRATSYYNEQFF | TGTGCCAGCAGAGCGACTAGTTACTACAATGAGCAGTTCTTC
TRBJ2-5 | TRBV4-3 | - | - | CASSQSRGTGEETQYF | TGCGCCAGCAGCCAAAGTAGGGGCACGGGGGAAGAGACCCAGTACTTC
TRBJ1-1 | TRBV9 | - | - | CASSVGIGFDRLGGGTEAFF | TGTGCCAGCAGCGTAGGAATAGGGTTTGATCGTTTAGGGGGGGGCACTGAAGCTTTCTTT
TRBJ1-4 | TRBV30 | - | TRBD1 | CALGQGRTNEKLFF | TGTGCCTTGGGACAGGGAAGAACTAATGAAAAACTGTTTTTT